These T cell receptor beta chains were read from a single sample in a study of blood T cell repertoires in COVID-19. The repertoire was sequenced with immunoSEQ multiplex PCR; TCRdb's copy has only in-frame clones and lacks some. The sample has some 50,000 clones, just over 85% seen once. The source material was peripheral blood. These receptors were collected from an elderly man with acute or convalescent COVID-19. Each CDR3 is given with its conserved first and last residue. The order of the fields is CDR3 length, V gene, D gene, clone size, J gene, CDR3 protein, CDR3 DNA. A D gene is named only where the DNA matches it firmly. Part of the rows lack a size; the others show once, few, many or a class for expanded clones.

CDR3 length: 13; V gene: TRBV6-5; D gene: TRBD1; clone size: NA; J gene: TRBJ1-5; CDR3 protein: CAVSDRRGQPQHF; CDR3 DNA: TGTGCCGTTTCGGACAGGAGGGGTCAGCCCCAGCATTTT
CDR3 length: 15; V gene: TRBV5-1; D gene: NA; clone size: NA; J gene: TRBJ1-1; CDR3 protein: CASSLAPRGSPKAFF; CDR3 DNA: TGCGCCAGCAGCTTGGCCCCCAGGGGTTCGCCTAAAGCTTTCTTT
CDR3 length: 15; V gene: TRBV7-2; D gene: NA; clone size: NA; J gene: TRBJ1-1; CDR3 protein: CASSSFTGKNTEAFF; CDR3 DNA: TGTGCCAGCAGCTCCTTCACCGGGAAGAACACTGAAGCTTTCTTT
CDR3 length: 15; V gene: TRBV14; D gene: NA; clone size: NA; J gene: TRBJ1-2; CDR3 protein: CASSHRPGQTYGYTF; CDR3 DNA: TGTGCCAGCAGCCACAGACCGGGACAAACATATGGCTACACCTTC
CDR3 length: 15; V gene: TRBV6-5; D gene: TRBD1; clone size: NA; J gene: TRBJ1-1; CDR3 protein: CASSYRGQANTEAFF; CDR3 DNA: TGTGCCAGCAGTTACCGGGGACAGGCGAACACTGAAGCTTTCTTT
CDR3 length: 16; V gene: TRBV13; D gene: TRBD1; clone size: NA; J gene: TRBJ2-7; CDR3 protein: CASSWPRTGGEGEQYF; CDR3 DNA: TGTGCCAGCAGCTGGCCCCGGACAGGGGGTGAGGGCGAGCAGTACTTC
CDR3 length: 13; V gene: TRBV5-1; D gene: NA; clone size: NA; J gene: TRBJ1-5; CDR3 protein: CASSFAGDQPQHF; CDR3 DNA: TGCGCCAGCAGCTTTGCCGGGGATCAGCCCCAGCATTTT
CDR3 length: 14; V gene: TRBV9; D gene: NA; clone size: NA; J gene: TRBJ2-7; CDR3 protein: CASSVNGRTKEQYF; CDR3 DNA: TGTGCCAGCAGCGTAAATGGCAGGACTAAAGAGCAGTACTTC
CDR3 length: 16; V gene: TRBV23-1; D gene: NA; clone size: NA; J gene: TRBJ1-5; CDR3 protein: CASNLRPGDPDEPQHF; CDR3 DNA: TGCGCCAGCAATCTCCGGCCGGGGGATCCTGATGAGCCCCAGCATTTT
CDR3 length: 15; V gene: TRBV5-6; D gene: NA; clone size: NA; J gene: TRBJ2-3; CDR3 protein: CASSRGGWRADTQYF; CDR3 DNA: TGTGCCAGCAGCCGTGGGGGGTGGCGGGCGGATACGCAGTATTTT
CDR3 length: 14; V gene: TRBV19; D gene: TRBD1; clone size: few; J gene: TRBJ1-5; CDR3 protein: CASSRDRGGQPQHF; CDR3 DNA: TGTGCCAGTAGTAGGGACAGGGGCGGTCAGCCCCAGCATTTT
CDR3 length: 15; V gene: TRBV6-1; D gene: NA; clone size: few; J gene: TRBJ1-4; CDR3 protein: CASSEAEGTNEKLFF; CDR3 DNA: TGTGCCAGCAGTGAAGCGGAGGGGACTAATGAAAAACTGTTTTTT
CDR3 length: 14; V gene: TRBV3-1/TRBV3-2; D gene: NA; clone size: NA; J gene: TRBJ2-4; CDR3 protein: CASSQREAKNIQYF; CDR3 DNA: TGTGCCAGCAGCCAAAGGGAGGCCAAAAACATTCAGTACTTC
CDR3 length: 16; V gene: TRBV5-5; D gene: TRBD1; clone size: few; J gene: TRBJ1-4; CDR3 protein: CASSLGTGALNEKLFF; CDR3 DNA: TGTGCCAGCAGCTTAGGGACAGGAGCGTTAAATGAAAAACTGTTTTTT
CDR3 length: 16; V gene: TRBV7-9; D gene: TRBD1; clone size: once; J gene: TRBJ1-5; CDR3 protein: CASSLATGTGNQPQHF; CDR3 DNA: TGTGCCAGCAGCTTAGCGACAGGGACGGGCAATCAGCCCCAGCATTTT
CDR3 length: 16; V gene: TRBV5-1; D gene: TRBD1; clone size: NA; J gene: TRBJ1-6; CDR3 protein: CASSLGLGQGNSPLHF; CDR3 DNA: TGCGCCAGCAGCTTGGGGTTGGGACAGGGAAATTCACCCCTCCACTTT
CDR3 length: 15; V gene: TRBV5-5; D gene: TRBD1; clone size: NA; J gene: TRBJ1-6; CDR3 protein: CASSSSGTGNSPLHF; CDR3 DNA: TGTGCCAGCAGCTCCTCCGGGACAGGGAATTCACCCCTCCACTTT
CDR3 length: 15; V gene: TRBV19; D gene: NA; clone size: NA; J gene: TRBJ2-2; CDR3 protein: CATKVAGTNTGELFF; CDR3 DNA: TGTGCCACTAAGGTCGCGGGAACGAACACCGGGGAGCTGTTTTTT
CDR3 length: 13; V gene: TRBV6-5; D gene: NA; clone size: NA; J gene: TRBJ2-4; CDR3 protein: CASVDIAKNIQYF; CDR3 DNA: TGTGCCAGCGTCGACATAGCCAAAAACATTCAGTACTTC
CDR3 length: 15; V gene: TRBV19; D gene: NA; clone size: NA; J gene: TRBJ1-1; CDR3 protein: CASSRARPGDTEAFF; CDR3 DNA: TGTGCCAGTAGTAGGGCCAGGCCCGGGGACACTGAAGCTTTCTTT